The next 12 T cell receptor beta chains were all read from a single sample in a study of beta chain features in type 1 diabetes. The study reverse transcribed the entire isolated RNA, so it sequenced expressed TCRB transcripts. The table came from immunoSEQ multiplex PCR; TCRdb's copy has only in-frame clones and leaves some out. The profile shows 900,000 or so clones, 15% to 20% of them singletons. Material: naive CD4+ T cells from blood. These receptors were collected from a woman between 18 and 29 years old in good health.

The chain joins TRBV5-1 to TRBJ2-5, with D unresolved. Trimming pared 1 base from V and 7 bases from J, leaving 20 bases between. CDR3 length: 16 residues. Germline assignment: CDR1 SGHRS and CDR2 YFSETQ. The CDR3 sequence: CASSLLLERGPGTQYF. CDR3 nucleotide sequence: TGCGCCAGCAGCTTGCTTTTGGAGCGCGGACCAGGGACCCAGTACTTC.

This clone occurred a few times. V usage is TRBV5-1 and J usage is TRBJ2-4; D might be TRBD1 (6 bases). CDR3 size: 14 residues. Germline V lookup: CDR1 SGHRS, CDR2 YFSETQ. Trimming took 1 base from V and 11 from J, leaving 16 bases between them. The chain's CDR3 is CASSLSVSGAVQYF. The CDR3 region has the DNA TGCGCCAGCAGCTTGTCAGTTTCAGGGGCCGTTCAGTACTTC. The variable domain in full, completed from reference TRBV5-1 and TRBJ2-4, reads KAGVTQTPRYLIKTRGQQVTLSCSPISGHRSVSWYQQTPGQGLQFLFEYFSETQRNKGNFPGRFSGRQFSNSRSEMNVSTLELGDSALYLCASSLSVSGAVQYFGAGTRLSVL.

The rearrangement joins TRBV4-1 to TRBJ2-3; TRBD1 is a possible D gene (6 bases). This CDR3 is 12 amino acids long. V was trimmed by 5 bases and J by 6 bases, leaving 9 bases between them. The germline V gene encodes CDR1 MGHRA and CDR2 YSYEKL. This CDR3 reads CASSGQTDTQYF. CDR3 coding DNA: TGCGCCAGCAGCGGACAGACCGATACGCAGTATTTT.

CDR3 loop: CSASKRGEQYF. DNA of the CDR3: TGCAGTGCTAGCAAAAGGGGCGAGCAGTACTTC. The J gene is TRBJ2-7, the V gene TRBV20-1; D might be TRBD1 (5 bases). The germline V gene has CDR1 DFQATT and CDR2 SNEGSKA (reference sequence). V was pared by 3 bases and J by 6 bases, with 9 bases between. This CDR3 has 11 amino acids.

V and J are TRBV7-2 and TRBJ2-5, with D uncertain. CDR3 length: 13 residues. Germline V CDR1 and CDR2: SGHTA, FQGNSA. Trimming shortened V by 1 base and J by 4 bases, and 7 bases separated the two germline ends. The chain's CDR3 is CASSLDWIETQYF. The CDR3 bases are TGTGCCAGCAGCTTAGACTGGATAGAGACCCAGTACTTC.

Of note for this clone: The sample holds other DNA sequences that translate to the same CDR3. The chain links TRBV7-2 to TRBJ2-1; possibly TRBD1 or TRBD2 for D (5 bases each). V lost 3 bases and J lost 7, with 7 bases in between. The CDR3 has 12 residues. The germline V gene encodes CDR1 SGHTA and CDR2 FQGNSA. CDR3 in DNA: TGTGCCAGCAGCTTGTGGGGGAATGAGCAGTTCTTC. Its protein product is CASSLWGNEQFF.

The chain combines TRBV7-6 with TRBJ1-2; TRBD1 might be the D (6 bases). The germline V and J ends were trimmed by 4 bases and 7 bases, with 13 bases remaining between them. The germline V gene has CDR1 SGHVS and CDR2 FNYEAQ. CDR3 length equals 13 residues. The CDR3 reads CASSSGGGIGYTF. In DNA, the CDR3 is TGTGCCAGCAGCTCCGGAGGGGGAATTGGCTACACCTTC.

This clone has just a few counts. The CDR3 region has the DNA TGCGCCAGCAGCCCAGACCTGGCAGGGGCAAGGTACAATGAGCAGTTCTTC. It codes for CASSPDLAGARYNEQFF. The rearrangement links TRBV4-3 to TRBJ2-1; D is possibly TRBD1 (6 bases). The CDR3 runs to 17 residues. V lost 4 bases to trimming and J lost 4 bases, with 20 bases between them. Germline-derived CDR1 and CDR2 are LGHNA and YSLEER.

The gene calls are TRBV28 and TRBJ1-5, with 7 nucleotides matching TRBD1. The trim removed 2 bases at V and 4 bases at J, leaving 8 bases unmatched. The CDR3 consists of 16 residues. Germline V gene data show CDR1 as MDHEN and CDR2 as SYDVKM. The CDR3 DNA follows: TGTGCCAGCAGTTTACCCGGGACAGTGGGGAATCAGCCCCAGCATTTT. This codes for CASSLPGTVGNQPQHF.

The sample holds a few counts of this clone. DNA for the CDR3: TGCGCCAGCAGCCCTAGACCGAGGACAGCTCGCTCCTACGAGCAGTACTTC. Translation gives CASSPRPRTARSYEQYF. This rearrangement joins TRBV5-1 to TRBJ2-7, with a weak D call TRBD1 (6 bases). In germline, CDR1 is SGHRS, CDR2 YFSETQ. V shed 4 bases and J shed 0 bases, with 20 bases lying between them. The CDR3 length is 17 residues.

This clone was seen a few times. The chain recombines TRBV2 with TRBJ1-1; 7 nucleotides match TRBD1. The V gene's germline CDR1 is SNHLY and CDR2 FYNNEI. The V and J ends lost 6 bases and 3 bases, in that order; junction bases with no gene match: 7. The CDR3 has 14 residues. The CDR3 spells CASRRGGGHTEAFF. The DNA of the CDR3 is TGTGCCAGCAGACGAGGAGGGGGCCACACTGAAGCTTTCTTT.

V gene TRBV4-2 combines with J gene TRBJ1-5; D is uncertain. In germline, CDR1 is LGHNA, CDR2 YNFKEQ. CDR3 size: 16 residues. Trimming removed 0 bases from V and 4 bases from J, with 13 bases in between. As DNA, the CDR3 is TGTGCCAGCAGCCAAGATTTCGGGGAACGAAATCAGCCCCAGCATTTT. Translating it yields CASSQDFGERNQPQHF.